The 9 T cell receptor beta chains given below trace back to one sample, sequenced in a study of blood T cell repertoires in COVID-19. The repertoire was sequenced with immunoSEQ multiplex PCR; TCRdb's copy has only in-frame clones and lacks some. The sample has approximately 350,000 clones; 65% to 90% are singletons. The sequenced material came from peripheral blood. These receptors were taken from a woman between 55 and 75 years old with COVID-19, enrolled during active disease.

This sequence joins TRBV6-5 and TRBJ2-7, with 9 bases lining up with TRBD1. V shed 3 bases and J 5 bases; nucleotides not matched to a gene: 8. Germline V lookup: CDR1 MNHEY, CDR2 SVGAGI. This CDR3 is built from 15 residues. CDR3 DNA: TGTGCCAGCAGTTATCCGGGACAGGGTAACAACGAGCAGTACTTC. This gives the protein CASSYPGQGNNEQYF.

This clone has just a few counts. The chain recombines TRBV7-9 with TRBJ1-2; no definite D call. V dropped 6 bases and J dropped 8 bases, with 16 bases sitting between them. The CDR3 loop spans 13 amino acids. CDR1 is SEHNR, CDR2 FQNEAQ, per germline (reference sequence). The CDR3 reads CASSPEREGGYTF. The CDR3 bases are TGTGCCAGCAGTCCCGAGAGGGAGGGCGGCTACACCTTC. Full variable domain (rest looked up from reference TRBV7-9 and TRBJ1-2): DTGVSQNPRHKITKRGQNVTFRCDPISEHNRLYWYRQTLGQGPEFLTYFQNEAQLEKSRLLSDRFSAERPKGSFSTLEIQRTEQGDSAMYLCASSPEREGGYTFGSGTRLTVV.

The chain recombines TRBV28 with TRBJ2-5, with 12 bases fitting TRBD2. With 2 bases clipped from V and 2 bases from J, the junction kept 6 bases outside the gene matches. This CDR3 has 17 residues. The germline V gene has CDR1 MDHEN and CDR2 SYDVKM. CDR3 sequence: CASSLPVGLAGQETQYF. The CDR3 region has the DNA TGTGCCAGCAGTTTACCCGTGGGACTAGCGGGTCAAGAGACCCAGTACTTC.

This chain joins TRBV20-1 and TRBJ2-3, with 13 nucleotides matching TRBD2. The CDR3 has 14 residues. CDR1 is DFQATT, CDR2 SNEGSKA, per germline (reference sequence). The V and J ends lost 3 bases and 6 bases, in that order; junction bases with no gene match: 3. This chain's CDR3 is CSASGLAGADTQYF. For the CDR3, the DNA is TGCAGTGCTAGTGGACTAGCGGGGGCTGATACGCAGTATTTT.

The chain is built from TRBV9 and TRBJ2-5, with TRBD1 matching over 9 bases. Germline assignment: CDR1 SGDLS and CDR2 YYNGEE. With 2 bases clipped from V and 4 bases from J, the junction kept 9 bases outside the gene matches. The CDR3 consists of 16 residues. Here the CDR3 DNA reads TGTGCCAGCAGCGTTGGACAGGGGCGGGTTGGAGAGACCCAGTACTTC. Protein sequence: CASSVGQGRVGETQYF.

This rearrangement joins TRBV30 to TRBJ1-6; the match to TRBD1 covers 9 bases. This CDR3 has 19 amino acids. Germline V gives CDR1 GTSNPN, CDR2 SVGIG (reference sequence). With 0 bases clipped from V and 8 bases from J, the junction kept 17 bases outside the gene matches. For the CDR3, the DNA is TGTGCCTGGAGTGTACAGGCGTTGGTGGGACAGGGAAGAGATTCACCCCTCCACTTT. It translates to CAWSVQALVGQGRDSPLHF.

The rearrangement links TRBV5-4 to TRBJ2-2; D possibly corresponds to TRBD1 (6 bases). The CDR3 sequence is 12 residues long. V dropped 7 bases and J dropped 5 bases, with 9 bases sitting between them. Germline V lookup: CDR1 SGHNT, CDR2 YYREEE (reference sequence). The CDR3 protein is CASHRDTGELFF. CDR3 sequence (DNA): TGTGCCAGCCACAGGGATACCGGGGAGCTGTTTTTT.

The chain carries TRBV5-4 and TRBJ1-6; a possible D gene is TRBD1 (5 bases). Trimming removed 4 bases at V and 7 bases at J, with 18 bases between. Germline lookup yields CDR1 SGHNT and CDR2 YYREEE (reference sequence). The CDR3 is 16 amino acids. The CDR3 is CASSGEGDIENSPLHF. The CDR3 region has the DNA TGTGCCAGCAGCGGTGAAGGGGATATTGAGAATTCACCCCTCCACTTT.

This rearrangement joins TRBV9 to TRBJ1-4, with 7 bases identical to TRBD1. The CDR3 has 14 residues. J gave up 8 bases and V 0 bases, and 4 bases lay outside the gene matches. Germline CDR1 and CDR2: SGDLS and YYNGEE. This CDR3 is CASSVDRGGEKLFF. Written as DNA, the CDR3 is TGTGCCAGCAGCGTAGACAGGGGCGGGGAAAAACTGTTTTTT.